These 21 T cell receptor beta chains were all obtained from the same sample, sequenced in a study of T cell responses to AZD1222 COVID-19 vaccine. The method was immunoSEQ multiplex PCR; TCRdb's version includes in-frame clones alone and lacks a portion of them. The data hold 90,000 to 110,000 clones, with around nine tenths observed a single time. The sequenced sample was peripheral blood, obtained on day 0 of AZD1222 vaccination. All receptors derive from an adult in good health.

The CDR3 DNA sequence: TGTGCCAGCTCACAGGGGGCCTCCTACGAGCAGTACTTC. The encoded protein is CASSQGASYEQYF. The chain employs TRBV18 and TRBJ2-7; 7 positions match TRBD1. This CDR3 is 13 amino acids long. Germline CDR1 and CDR2: KGHSH and LQKENI. J lost 0 bases, V lost 4 bases, and 0 bases had no gene match.

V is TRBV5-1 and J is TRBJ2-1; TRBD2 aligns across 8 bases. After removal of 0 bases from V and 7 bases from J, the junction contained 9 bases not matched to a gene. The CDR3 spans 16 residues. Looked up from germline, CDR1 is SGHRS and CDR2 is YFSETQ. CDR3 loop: CASSLVRTSGGNEQFF. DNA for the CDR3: TGCGCCAGCAGCTTGGTCCGCACTAGCGGAGGGAATGAGCAGTTCTTC.

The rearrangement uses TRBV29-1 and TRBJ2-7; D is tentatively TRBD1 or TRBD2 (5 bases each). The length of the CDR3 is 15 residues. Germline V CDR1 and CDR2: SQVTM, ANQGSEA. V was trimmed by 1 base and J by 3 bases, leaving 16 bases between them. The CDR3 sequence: CSVEGGPRSLYEQYF. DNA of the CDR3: TGCAGCGTTGAAGGGGGACCAAGGAGCCTCTACGAGCAGTACTTC.

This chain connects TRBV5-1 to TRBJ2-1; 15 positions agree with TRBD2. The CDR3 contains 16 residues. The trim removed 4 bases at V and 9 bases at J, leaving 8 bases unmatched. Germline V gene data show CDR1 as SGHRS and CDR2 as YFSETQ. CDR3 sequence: CASSEGLAGGAAEQFF. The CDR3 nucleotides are TGCGCCAGCAGCGAGGGACTAGCGGGAGGAGCGGCTGAGCAGTTCTTC.

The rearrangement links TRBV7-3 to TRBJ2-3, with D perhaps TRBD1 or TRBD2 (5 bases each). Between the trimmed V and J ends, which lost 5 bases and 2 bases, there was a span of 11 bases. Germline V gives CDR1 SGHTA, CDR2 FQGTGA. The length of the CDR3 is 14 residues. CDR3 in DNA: TGTGCCAGCAGCCCGGGACCATACACAGATACGCAGTATTTT. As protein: CASSPGPYTDTQYF.

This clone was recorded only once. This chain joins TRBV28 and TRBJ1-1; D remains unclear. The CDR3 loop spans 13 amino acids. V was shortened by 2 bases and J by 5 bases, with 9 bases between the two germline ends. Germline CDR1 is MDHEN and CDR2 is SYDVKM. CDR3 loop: CASSLGVGTEAFF. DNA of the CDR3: TGTGCCAGCAGTTTAGGGGTTGGAACTGAAGCTTTCTTT.

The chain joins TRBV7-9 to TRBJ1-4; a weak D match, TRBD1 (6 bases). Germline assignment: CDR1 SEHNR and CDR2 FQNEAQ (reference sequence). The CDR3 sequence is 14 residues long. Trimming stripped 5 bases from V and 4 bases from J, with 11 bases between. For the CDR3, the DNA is TGTGCCAGCAGCCTCGGGACACATAATGAAAAACTGTTTTTT. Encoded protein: CASSLGTHNEKLFF.

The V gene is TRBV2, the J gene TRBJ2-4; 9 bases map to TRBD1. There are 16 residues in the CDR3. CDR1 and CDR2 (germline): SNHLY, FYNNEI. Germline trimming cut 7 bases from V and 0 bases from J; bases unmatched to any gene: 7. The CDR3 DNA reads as TGTGCCAGCATCCTGGACAGGGGTCTAGCCAAAAACATTCAGTACTTC. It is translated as CASILDRGLAKNIQYF.

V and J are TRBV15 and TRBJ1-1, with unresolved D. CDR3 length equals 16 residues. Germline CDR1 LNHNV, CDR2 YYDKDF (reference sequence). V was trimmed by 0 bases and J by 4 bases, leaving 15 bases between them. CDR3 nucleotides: TGTGCCACCAGCAGAGATCTCCTGCCCCCGGGCACTGAAGCTTTCTTT. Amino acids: CATSRDLLPPGTEAFF.

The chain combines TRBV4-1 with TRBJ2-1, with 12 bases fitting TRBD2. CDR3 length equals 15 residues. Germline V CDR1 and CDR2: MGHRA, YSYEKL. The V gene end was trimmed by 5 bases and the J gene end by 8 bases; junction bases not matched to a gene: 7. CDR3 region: CASSSLAGGFHEQFF. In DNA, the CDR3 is TGCGCCAGCAGCTCCCTAGCGGGAGGGTTTCATGAGCAGTTCTTC.

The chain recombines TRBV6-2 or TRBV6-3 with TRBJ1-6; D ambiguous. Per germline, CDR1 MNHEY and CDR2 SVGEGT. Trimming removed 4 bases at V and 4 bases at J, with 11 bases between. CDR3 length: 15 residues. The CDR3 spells CASSSWSSYNSPLHF. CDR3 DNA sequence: TGTGCCAGCAGTTCCTGGAGCAGTTATAATTCACCCCTCCACTTT.

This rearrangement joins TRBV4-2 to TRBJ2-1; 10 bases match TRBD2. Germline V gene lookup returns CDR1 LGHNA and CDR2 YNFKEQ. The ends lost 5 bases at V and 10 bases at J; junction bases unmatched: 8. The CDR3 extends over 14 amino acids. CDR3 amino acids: CASSLSGRAGEQFF. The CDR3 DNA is TGTGCCAGCAGCTTGAGCGGGAGGGCCGGGGAGCAGTTCTTC.

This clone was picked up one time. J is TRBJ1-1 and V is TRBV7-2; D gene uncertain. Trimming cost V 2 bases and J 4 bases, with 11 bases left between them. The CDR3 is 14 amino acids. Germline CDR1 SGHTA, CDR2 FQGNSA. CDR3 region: CASSLMGLGTEAFF. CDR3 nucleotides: TGTGCCAGCAGCTTAATGGGTCTGGGCACTGAAGCTTTCTTT.

The CDR3 region is CASSLEMNTEAFF. In DNA form, the CDR3 reads TGTGCCAGCTCATTGGAGATGAACACTGAAGCTTTCTTT. The chain uses TRBV18 and TRBJ1-1; D gene ambiguous. This CDR3 is built from 13 residues. Germline V gene lookup returns CDR1 KGHSH and CDR2 LQKENI. V was clipped by 5 bases and J by 0 bases, with 7 bases between them. The full variable domain, completed using reference TRBV18 and TRBJ1-1, is NAGVMQNPRHLVRRRGQEARLRCSPMKGHSHVYWYRQLPEEGLKFMVYLQKENIIDESGMPKERFSAEFPKEGPSILRIQQVVRGDSAAYFCASSLEMNTEAFFGQGTRLTVV.

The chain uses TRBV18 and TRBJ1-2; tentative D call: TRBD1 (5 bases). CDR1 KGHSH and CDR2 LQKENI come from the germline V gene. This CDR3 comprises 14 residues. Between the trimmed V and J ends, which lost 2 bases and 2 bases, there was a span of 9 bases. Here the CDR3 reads CASSPTGQNYGYTF. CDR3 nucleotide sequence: TGTGCCAGCTCACCAACGGGGCAGAACTATGGCTACACCTTC.

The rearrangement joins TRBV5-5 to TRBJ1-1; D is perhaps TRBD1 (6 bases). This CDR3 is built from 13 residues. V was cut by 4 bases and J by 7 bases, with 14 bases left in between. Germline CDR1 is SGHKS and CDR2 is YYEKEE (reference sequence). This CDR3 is CASSKTGGGEAFF. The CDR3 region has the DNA TGTGCCAGCAGCAAGACGGGGGGCGGTGAAGCTTTCTTT.

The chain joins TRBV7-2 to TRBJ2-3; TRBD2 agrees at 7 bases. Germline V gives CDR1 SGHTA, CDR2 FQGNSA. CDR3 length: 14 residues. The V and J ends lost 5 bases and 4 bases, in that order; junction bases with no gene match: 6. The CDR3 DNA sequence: TGTGCCAGCAGCCCTGGGAGGGCCCCAGATACGCAGTATTTT. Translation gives CASSPGRAPDTQYF.

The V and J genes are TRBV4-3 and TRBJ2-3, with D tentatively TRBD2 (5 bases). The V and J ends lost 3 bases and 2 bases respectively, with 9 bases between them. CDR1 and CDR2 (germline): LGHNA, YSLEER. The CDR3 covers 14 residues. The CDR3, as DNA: TGCGCCAGCAGCCATACTAGAAACACAGATACGCAGTATTTT. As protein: CASSHTRNTDTQYF.

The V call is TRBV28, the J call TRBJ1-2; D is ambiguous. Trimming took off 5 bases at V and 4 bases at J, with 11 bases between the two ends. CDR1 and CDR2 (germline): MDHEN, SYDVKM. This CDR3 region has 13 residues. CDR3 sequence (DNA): TGTGCCAGCAGTGCCTTGGGCGGCTATGGCTACACCTTC. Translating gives CASSALGGYGYTF.

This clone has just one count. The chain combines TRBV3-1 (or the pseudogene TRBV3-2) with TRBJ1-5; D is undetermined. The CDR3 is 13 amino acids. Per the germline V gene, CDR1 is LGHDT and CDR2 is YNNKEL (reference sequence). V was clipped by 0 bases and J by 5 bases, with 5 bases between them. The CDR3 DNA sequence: TGTGCCAGCAGCCAAGATACCGATCAGCCCCAGCATTTT. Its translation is CASSQDTDQPQHF.

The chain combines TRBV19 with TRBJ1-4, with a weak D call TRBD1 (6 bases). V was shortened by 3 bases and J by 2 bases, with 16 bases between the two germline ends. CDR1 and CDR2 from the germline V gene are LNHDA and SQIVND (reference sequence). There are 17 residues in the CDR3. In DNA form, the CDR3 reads TGTGCCAGTAGTATGCACAGCCCAGGGGCTACTAATGAAAAACTGTTTTTT. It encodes CASSMHSPGATNEKLFF.